This entry features one TCR beta chain sequence. The antigen it binds to is not known. The sample holds no much larger clone one base away, and base qualities are not on file. Enrolling through a virtual design, the prospective study's participants ranged in age from roughly 18 to 89 years and lived across around 25 United States geographic areas. Cohort assignment in the prospective study relied on participant-reported clinical history from a screening survey and a study questionnaire. Recovered participants in ImmuneRACE Cohort 3 were defined as having two consecutive negative NP/OP PCR tests, clearance from a healthcare professional, or resolution of symptoms. In the prospective study, mobile phlebotomists collected whole blood, serum and a nasopharyngeal or oropharyngeal swab from each participant. Participants in the prospective study had the option to provide additional blood draws and questionnaires over a 2-month period. Prospective study blood samples were shipped either frozen or at room temperature before DNA extraction.

TCRbeta CDR3 regions were amplified from genomic DNA using the immunoSEQ Assay, a bias-controlled multiplex PCR. From the authors' description of their analysis: Within the assay, amplification of reference gene primers was used to estimate how many nucleated cells each sample contained. To quantify the absolute abundance of each unique TCRbeta CDR3 rearrangement, sequence reads were collapsed and filtered. For each sample, productive Simpson clonality was calculated as the square root of Simpson's diversity index over productive rearrangements. TCRdb took over this immuneACCESS table, retaining in-frame rearrangements with V and J assigned. Such tables are incomplete; in checked studies, under half of the missing clones stem from an unresolved V gene, and the remainder is unexplained. The D gene and trimming were derived from the DNA, and the V and J assignments and clone size from that table. The sample has nearly 400,000 clones on record, nearly 90% of them singletons. About 1.7% of the sample lies in the top ten.

The sample originates from a study of blood T cell repertoires in COVID-19 (dated by TCRdb to about 2020). About the investigation overall: Samples from collaborators originated in the United States, Italy and Spain and spanned both the acute and convalescent phases of COVID-19. The material from the prospective study consisted of cDNA or gDNA derived from T cells, B-cell-depleted T cells, or PBMCs. The dataset comprised deeply sampled blood TCRbeta repertoires from subjects exposed to, actively infected with, or recovered from COVID-19. A freely available public database, intended as a resource for researchers studying the immune response to SARS-CoV-2, is where the repertoires were released. The samples were drawn from two sources: the first 160 participants of the ongoing ImmuneRACE study, and about 1,300 subjects contributed by 6 global collaborators. Sample metadata almost always included a de-identified subject ID, COVID-19 status, age in years and sex. HLA class I and class II types, where available, came from metadata supplied by the sample provider rather than from assay-based typing. The study at large found these results: The quantity of clinical and demographic metadata differed by source and by participant and was supplied without curation.

V was cut back by 9 bases and J by 5 bases, leaving a gap of 13 bases between them. The CDR3 has 12 amino acids, counting the end cysteine and phenylalanine. The sequence is cut down to CDR3 DNA, 36 bases in frame from base 1. Sequences MNHEY (CDR1) and SVGAGI (CDR2) are obtained from the germline V gene. The sample consisted of PBMCs or T cells enriched from blood (not recorded which). The sequence is built from TRBV6-5 and TRBJ1-2; D gene: possibly TRBD1, on 5 matching bases. The receptor's source is a woman aged 25 to 39 who had recovered from COVID-19. The sequence in DNA is TGTGCCAGTTCCGGGACTCTATATGGCTACACCTTC. Its translation is CASSGTLYGYTF.